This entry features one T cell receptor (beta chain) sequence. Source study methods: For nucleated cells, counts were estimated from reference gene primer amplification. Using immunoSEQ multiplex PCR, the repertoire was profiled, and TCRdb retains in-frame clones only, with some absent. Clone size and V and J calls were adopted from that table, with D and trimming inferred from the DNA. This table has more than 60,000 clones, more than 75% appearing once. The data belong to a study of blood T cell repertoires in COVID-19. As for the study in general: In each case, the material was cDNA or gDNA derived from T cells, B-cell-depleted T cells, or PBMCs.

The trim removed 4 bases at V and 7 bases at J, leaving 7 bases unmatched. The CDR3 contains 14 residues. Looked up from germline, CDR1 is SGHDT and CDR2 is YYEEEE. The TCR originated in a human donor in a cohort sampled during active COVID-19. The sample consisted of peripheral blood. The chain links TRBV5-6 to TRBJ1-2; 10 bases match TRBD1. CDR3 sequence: CASSNGQGGGGYTF. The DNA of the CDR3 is TGTGCCAGCAGCAACGGACAGGGGGGTGGTGGCTACACCTTC.